These T cell receptor beta chains were read from a single sample in a study of cytomegalovirus exposure and HLA in healthy donors. The table came from immunoSEQ multiplex PCR; TCRdb's copy has only in-frame clones and leaves some out. The sample lists over 100,000 clones; more than 75% were seen once. The sample taken for sequencing was PBMCs. The receptor set was obtained from a female donor in good health and CMV-seronegative. Each CDR3 is given with its conserved first and last residue. The D gene is left open where the match is weak. Size tells how often a clone was seen (once, few, many) or the class of an expanded clone, and some rows leave it out.

clone_size: -
v_call: TRBV6-5
d_call: -
j_call: TRBJ1-3
cdr3_aa: CASSLAGAGGNTIYF
cdr3_nt: TGTGCCAGCAGTCTCGCGGGGGCGGGAGGAAACACCATATATTTT

clone_size: -
v_call: TRBV7-8
d_call: -
j_call: TRBJ1-3
cdr3_aa: CASSLTGISSGNTIYF
cdr3_nt: TGTGCCAGCAGCTTAACCGGGATCAGCTCTGGAAACACCATATATTTT

clone_size: -
v_call: TRBV29-1
d_call: TRBD1
j_call: TRBJ2-7
cdr3_aa: CSVERQGPNEQYF
cdr3_nt: TGCAGCGTTGAGAGACAGGGGCCCAACGAGCAGTACTTC

clone_size: once
v_call: TRBV4-3
d_call: -
j_call: TRBJ1-2
cdr3_aa: CASSQGRSGYGYTF
cdr3_nt: TGCGCCAGCAGCCAAGGCAGGTCTGGCTATGGCTACACCTTC

clone_size: -
v_call: TRBV27
d_call: TRBD2
j_call: TRBJ2-1
cdr3_aa: CASSLLPGLAQHNEQFF
cdr3_nt: TGTGCCAGCAGTTTATTACCGGGACTAGCGCAACACAATGAGCAGTTCTTC

clone_size: once
v_call: TRBV12-5
d_call: TRBD1
j_call: TRBJ2-7
cdr3_aa: CASGLVLGRQGYEQYF
cdr3_nt: TGTGCTAGTGGTTTGGTATTAGGGAGACAGGGCTACGAGCAGTACTTC

clone_size: -
v_call: TRBV6-5
d_call: TRBD1
j_call: TRBJ1-5
cdr3_aa: CASSYGGQPDQPQHF
cdr3_nt: TGTGCCAGCAGTTACGGGGGACAGCCGGATCAGCCCCAGCATTTT

clone_size: -
v_call: TRBV27
d_call: TRBD2
j_call: TRBJ2-3
cdr3_aa: CASSAVLAGGKDTQYF
cdr3_nt: TGTGCCAGCAGTGCGGTCCTAGCGGGAGGGAAAGATACGCAGTATTTT

clone_size: -
v_call: TRBV30
d_call: -
j_call: TRBJ1-3
cdr3_aa: CAWRGGGNTIYF
cdr3_nt: TGTGCCTGGAGGGGGGGAGGAAACACCATATATTTT

clone_size: -
v_call: TRBV15
d_call: -
j_call: TRBJ2-5
cdr3_aa: CATSRDFGEGQETQYF
cdr3_nt: TGTGCCACCAGCAGAGATTTCGGAGAGGGCCAAGAGACCCAGTACTTC

clone_size: -
v_call: TRBV20-1
d_call: -
j_call: TRBJ2-5
cdr3_aa: CSARRGETQYF
cdr3_nt: TGCAGTGCTAGAAGAGGAGAGACCCAGTACTTC

clone_size: -
v_call: TRBV5-6
d_call: TRBD1
j_call: TRBJ2-7
cdr3_aa: CASSPGQVAYEQYF
cdr3_nt: TGTGCCAGCAGCCCGGGACAGGTGGCCTACGAGCAGTACTTC

clone_size: -
v_call: TRBV27
d_call: TRBD1
j_call: TRBJ1-2
cdr3_aa: CASSLDREGYTF
cdr3_nt: TGTGCCAGCAGTCTGGACAGGGAAGGCTACACCTTC

clone_size: few
v_call: TRBV5-1
d_call: TRBD2
j_call: TRBJ2-3
cdr3_aa: CASMAGGASDTQYF
cdr3_nt: TGCGCCAGCATGGCGGGAGGGGCCTCCGATACGCAGTATTTT

clone_size: -
v_call: TRBV7-2
d_call: -
j_call: TRBJ1-2
cdr3_aa: CASSLEVRGYTF
cdr3_nt: TGTGCCAGCAGCTTAGAAGTGCGGGGCTACACCTTC

clone_size: -
v_call: TRBV5-1
d_call: TRBD1
j_call: TRBJ2-5
cdr3_aa: CASSLLPDRSGGTQYF
cdr3_nt: TGCGCCAGCAGCTTACTTCCCGACAGGTCAGGGGGGACCCAGTACTTC

clone_size: -
v_call: TRBV5-4
d_call: -
j_call: TRBJ2-5
cdr3_aa: CASSLPRETQYF
cdr3_nt: TGTGCCAGCAGCTTGCCCCGGGAGACCCAGTACTTC

clone_size: -
v_call: TRBV6-1
d_call: TRBD2
j_call: TRBJ2-7
cdr3_aa: CASSVVSGDSYEQYF
cdr3_nt: TGTGCCAGCAGTGTAGTCAGCGGGGACTCGTACGAGCAGTACTTC

clone_size: -
v_call: TRBV7-9
d_call: TRBD1
j_call: TRBJ1-2
cdr3_aa: CASSPQGGFYGYTF
cdr3_nt: TGTGCCAGCAGCCCACAGGGGGGGTTCTATGGCTACACCTTC

clone_size: -
v_call: TRBV2
d_call: TRBD1
j_call: TRBJ1-1
cdr3_aa: CASSDDRAIPEAFF
cdr3_nt: TGTGCCAGCAGTGATGACAGGGCAATACCTGAAGCTTTCTTT

clone_size: few
v_call: TRBV7-9
d_call: TRBD1
j_call: TRBJ2-3
cdr3_aa: CASSYSPTRDRVPTDTQYF
cdr3_nt: TGTGCCAGCAGCTATAGCCCCACCCGGGACAGGGTCCCCACAGATACGCAGTATTTT

clone_size: -
v_call: TRBV13
d_call: -
j_call: TRBJ1-5
cdr3_aa: CASSPGLWQPQHF
cdr3_nt: TGTGCCAGCAGCCCAGGGCTTTGGCAGCCCCAGCATTTT

clone_size: -
v_call: TRBV18
d_call: -
j_call: TRBJ2-5
cdr3_aa: CASSPGQQETQYF
cdr3_nt: TGTGCCAGCTCACCGGGCCAGCAAGAGACCCAGTACTTC

clone_size: -
v_call: TRBV19
d_call: TRBD2
j_call: TRBJ2-1
cdr3_aa: CASRGWTSGYNEQFF
cdr3_nt: TGTGCCAGTAGAGGCTGGACTAGCGGCTACAATGAGCAGTTCTTC